The rows below give T cell receptor beta chains drawn from one sample of a study of beta chain features in type 1 diabetes. The method was immunoSEQ multiplex PCR; TCRdb's version includes in-frame clones alone and lacks a portion of them. Seen here are 150,000 or so clones, about 9.8% observed once, and the top ten hold 2% to 2.5%. Sequencing used central memory CD4+ T cells from blood. Every receptor here comes from a woman in her late teens or twenties in good health. Each CDR3 is given with its conserved first and last residue. The order of the fields is J gene, V gene, D gene, clone size, CDR3 protein, CDR3 DNA. The D gene is left open where the match is weak. Rows may omit the clone size; those that give it use once, few, many or a size class.

J: TRBJ1-2; V: TRBV7-2; D: TRBD1; size: few; CDR3: CASSGQGADYGYTF; DNA: TGTGCCAGCAGCGGACAGGGGGCTGACTATGGCTACACCTTC
J: TRBJ1-4; V: TRBV7-9; D: TRBD1; size: few; CDR3: CASSFVRGDEKLFF; DNA: TGTGCCAGCAGCTTTGTCAGGGGGGACGAAAAACTGTTTTTT
J: TRBJ1-4; V: TRBV11-3; D: .; size: few; CDR3: CASSTGNEKLFF; DNA: TGTGCCAGCAGCACGGGGAACGAAAAACTGTTTTTT
J: TRBJ2-5; V: TRBV7-9; D: .; size: few; CDR3: CASSLGSGQETQYF; DNA: TGTGCCAGCAGCTTAGGGTCGGGGCAAGAGACCCAGTACTTC
J: TRBJ2-5; V: TRBV9; D: .; size: .; CDR3: CASSAWGGLQETQYF; DNA: TGTGCCAGCAGCGCGTGGGGGGGGCTCCAAGAGACCCAGTACTTC
J: TRBJ1-6; V: TRBV5-1; D: TRBD1; size: .; CDR3: CASSPVGDRGNSPLHF; DNA: TGCGCCAGCAGCCCGGTCGGCGACAGGGGTAATTCACCCCTCCACTTT
J: TRBJ2-5; V: TRBV9; D: TRBD1; size: .; CDR3: CASSIRTGVETQYF; DNA: TGTGCCAGCAGCATCCGGACAGGGGTAGAGACCCAGTACTTC
J: TRBJ2-1; V: TRBV7-2; D: TRBD1; size: .; CDR3: CASSADRVEQFF; DNA: TGTGCCAGCAGTGCGGACAGGGTTGAGCAGTTCTTC
J: TRBJ2-7; V: TRBV5-1; D: .; size: few; CDR3: CASSSQGNEQYF; DNA: TGCGCCAGCAGCTCGCAGGGCAACGAGCAGTACTTC
J: TRBJ2-3; V: TRBV18; D: .; size: .; CDR3: CASSPGSPDTQYF; DNA: TGTGCCAGCTCACCAGGGAGCCCAGATACGCAGTATTTT
J: TRBJ2-5; V: TRBV15; D: TRBD1; size: .; CDR3: CATSRDRGYQETQYF; DNA: TGTGCCACCAGCCGGGACAGGGGTTACCAAGAGACCCAGTACTTC
J: TRBJ2-1; V: TRBV18; D: .; size: .; CDR3: CASSPPQGKGEQFF; DNA: TGTGCCAGCTCCCCACCCCAGGGTAAAGGAGAGCAGTTCTTC
J: TRBJ2-5; V: TRBV6-1; D: TRBD2; size: few; CDR3: CASRSAGGAKETQYF; DNA: TGTGCCAGCAGATCTGCGGGAGGGGCGAAAGAGACCCAGTACTTC
J: TRBJ2-3; V: TRBV7-2; D: TRBD2; size: few; CDR3: CASSLGLAGDTQYF; DNA: TGTGCCAGCAGCTTGGGACTAGCGGGGGATACGCAGTATTTT
J: TRBJ2-7; V: TRBV7-9; D: .; size: few; CDR3: CASSQTGDEQYF; DNA: TGTGCCAGCAGCCAGACCGGGGACGAGCAGTACTTC
J: TRBJ1-4; V: TRBV5-6; D: .; size: .; CDR3: CASSYRGFNEKLFF; DNA: TGTGCCAGCAGCTACCGGGGGTTTAATGAAAAACTGTTTTTT
J: TRBJ2-1; V: TRBV6-5; D: TRBD2; size: .; CDR3: CASSQGLAGRSEQFF; DNA: TGTGCCAGCAGTCAAGGACTAGCGGGCCGGTCAGAGCAGTTCTTC
J: TRBJ2-2; V: TRBV25-1; D: .; size: .; CDR3: CASSEISLTGELFF; DNA: TGTGCCAGCAGTGAGATTAGTCTAACCGGGGAGCTGTTTTTT
J: TRBJ2-7; V: TRBV7-2; D: TRBD1; size: .; CDR3: CASSSAGQGNTYEQYF; DNA: TGTGCCAGCAGCTCCGCTGGACAGGGTAATACCTACGAGCAGTACTTC
J: TRBJ2-7; V: TRBV18; D: .; size: .; CDR3: CASSPPANIYEQYF; DNA: TGTGCCAGCTCACCACCGGCAAACATCTACGAGCAGTACTTC
J: TRBJ2-2; V: TRBV25-1; D: .; size: few; CDR3: CASSELTSAGELFF; DNA: TGTGCCAGCAGTGAACTTACCTCAGCGGGGGAGCTGTTTTTT
J: TRBJ2-3; V: TRBV7-9; D: TRBD2; size: few; CDR3: CASSTTSASTDTQYF; DNA: TGTGCCAGCAGCACTACTAGCGCTAGCACAGATACGCAGTATTTT
J: TRBJ2-7; V: TRBV5-1; D: .; size: few; CDR3: CASSFDRYSYEQYF; DNA: TGCGCCAGCAGCTTCGACAGGTACTCCTACGAGCAGTACTTC
J: TRBJ2-7; V: TRBV28; D: TRBD1; size: few; CDR3: CASSAGQGANEQYF; DNA: TGTGCCAGCAGTGCTGGACAGGGGGCTAACGAGCAGTACTTC
J: TRBJ1-6; V: TRBV9; D: .; size: .; CDR3: CASSPGGSPLHF; DNA: TGTGCCAGCAGCCCGGGGGGTTCACCCCTCCACTTT
J: TRBJ2-3; V: TRBV9; D: .; size: few; CDR3: CASSSRSDRRGRTDTQYF; DNA: TGTGCCAGCAGCTCCCGTTCCGATAGGCGGGGTAGGACAGATACGCAGTATTTT
J: TRBJ2-1; V: TRBV20-1; D: .; size: few; CDR3: CSGIPYNEQFF; DNA: TGCAGCGGGATCCCTTACAATGAGCAGTTCTTC
J: TRBJ2-7; V: TRBV5-1; D: .; size: few; CDR3: CASSTLDAGLDEQYF; DNA: TGCGCCAGCAGCACCCTCGATGCCGGACTGGACGAGCAGTACTTC
J: TRBJ2-7; V: TRBV2; D: .; size: .; CDR3: CASASDRNSYEQYF; DNA: TGTGCCAGCGCATCTGACAGGAACTCTTACGAGCAGTACTTC
J: TRBJ2-7; V: TRBV5-4; D: TRBD2; size: .; CDR3: CASSQLQREPEQYF; DNA: TGTGCCAGCAGCCAACTCCAGCGGGAGCCGGAGCAGTACTTC
J: TRBJ1-1; V: TRBV5-1; D: .; size: few; CDR3: CASSWRPDRRNTEAFF; DNA: TGCGCCAGCAGCTGGAGGCCCGACAGGCGGAACACTGAAGCTTTCTTT
J: TRBJ2-7; V: TRBV5-1; D: .; size: .; CDR3: CASSSPGGSDEQYF; DNA: TGCGCCAGCAGTAGCCCGGGGGGCAGCGACGAGCAGTACTTC
J: TRBJ2-7; V: TRBV2; D: .; size: .; CDR3: CASSEGSDRPPLGEQYF; DNA: TGTGCCAGCAGTGAAGGTAGCGACAGGCCCCCTTTGGGTGAGCAGTACTTC
J: TRBJ2-5; V: TRBV5-1; D: .; size: .; CDR3: CASSGDTQETQYF; DNA: TGCGCCAGCAGCGGTGACACACAAGAGACCCAGTACTTC
J: TRBJ2-3; V: TRBV5-6; D: TRBD2; size: many; CDR3: CASSPRTGLASTDTQYF; DNA: TGTGCCAGCAGCCCCCGAACTGGACTAGCGAGCACAGATACGCAGTATTTT
J: TRBJ1-1; V: TRBV6-5; D: .; size: .; CDR3: CASSYSWANTEAFF; DNA: TGTGCCAGCAGTTACTCGTGGGCGAACACTGAAGCTTTCTTT
J: TRBJ2-2; V: TRBV9; D: .; size: .; CDR3: CASSDPGTRTGELFF; DNA: TGTGCCAGCAGCGACCCCGGGACTCGCACCGGGGAGCTGTTTTTT
J: TRBJ2-1; V: TRBV19; D: TRBD2; size: many; CDR3: CASSISLRTSGFNEQFF; DNA: TGTGCCAGTAGTATTTCATTGCGGACTAGCGGATTCAATGAGCAGTTCTTC
J: TRBJ2-5; V: TRBV2; D: .; size: .; CDR3: CASSSRLGETQYF; DNA: TGTGCCAGCAGTTCCCGACTAGGGGAGACCCAGTACTTC
J: TRBJ1-4; V: TRBV5-1; D: .; size: few; CDR3: CASSYGGATTNEKLFF; DNA: TGCGCCAGCAGCTACGGAGGGGCTACAACTAATGAAAAACTGTTTTTT
J: TRBJ2-5; V: TRBV18; D: .; size: .; CDR3: CASSLRGQETQYF; DNA: TGTGCCAGCTCACTTCGCGGCCAAGAGACCCAGTACTTC
J: TRBJ1-6; V: TRBV9; D: TRBD1; size: .; CDR3: CASSDGTGGRSPLHF; DNA: TGTGCCAGCAGCGACGGGACAGGGGGACGTTCACCCCTCCACTTT
J: TRBJ1-1; V: TRBV5-5; D: .; size: few; CDR3: CASSLDGENTEAFF; DNA: TGTGCCAGCAGCTTGGACGGGGAGAACACTGAAGCTTTCTTT
J: TRBJ2-2; V: TRBV18; D: .; size: few; CDR3: CASSPRPGELFF; DNA: TGTGCCAGCTCACCACGGCCCGGGGAGCTGTTTTTT
J: TRBJ1-2; V: TRBV29-1; D: TRBD1; size: .; CDR3: CSAGGGSEGGYTF; DNA: TGCAGCGCAGGGGGCGGGAGCGAGGGGGGCTACACCTTC
J: TRBJ2-7; V: TRBV10-1; D: TRBD2; size: once; CDR3: CASRTLPGTTRYYEQYF; DNA: TGCGCCAGCAGGACCCTCCCCGGGACTACAAGATACTACGAGCAGTACTTC
J: TRBJ2-3; V: TRBV5-1; D: TRBD1; size: .; CDR3: CASSPGTGGTDTQYF; DNA: TGCGCCAGCAGCCCCGGGACAGGGGGCACAGATACGCAGTATTTT
J: TRBJ2-7; V: TRBV11-2; D: .; size: .; CDR3: CASSPEGDEQYF; DNA: TGTGCCAGCAGCCCCGAAGGGGACGAGCAGTACTTC
J: TRBJ2-3; V: TRBV7-3; D: .; size: .; CDR3: CASSGGSTDTQYF; DNA: TGTGCCAGCAGCGGGGGCAGCACAGATACGCAGTATTTT
J: TRBJ2-5; V: TRBV5-1; D: TRBD1; size: few; CDR3: CASSLDRVETQYF; DNA: TGCGCCAGCAGCCTCGACAGGGTTGAGACCCAGTACTTC
J: TRBJ2-7; V: TRBV30; D: TRBD2; size: .; CDR3: CAWTSGSFHEQYF; DNA: TGTGCCTGGACTAGCGGGAGTTTCCACGAGCAGTACTTC
J: TRBJ2-7; V: TRBV5-5; D: TRBD1; size: many; CDR3: CASSYSGTGFYEQYF; DNA: TGTGCCAGCAGCTACTCCGGGACAGGGTTCTACGAGCAGTACTTC
J: TRBJ2-2; V: TRBV5-1; D: .; size: few; CDR3: CASSVLAPNTGELFF; DNA: TGCGCCAGCAGCGTTCTAGCGCCGAACACCGGGGAGCTGTTTTTT
J: TRBJ2-5; V: TRBV2; D: .; size: .; CDR3: CASREASQETQYF; DNA: TGTGCCAGCAGGGAGGCTAGCCAGGAGACCCAGTACTTC
J: TRBJ2-7; V: TRBV18; D: .; size: .; CDR3: CASSRPGARADEQYF; DNA: TGTGCCAGCTCGCGACCGGGAGCCCGGGCGGACGAGCAGTACTTC